Below, one T cell receptor beta chain is given with its context. This entry is derived from a study of blood T cell repertoires in COVID-19. Overall study: COVID-19 samples from acute and convalescent phases originated in the United States, Italy and Spain. The analysed material was cDNA or gDNA that came from T cells, B-cell-depleted T cells, or PBMCs.

CDR1 is SGHNT and CDR2 is YYREEE in the germline V gene (reference sequence). The CDR3 is made up of 12 amino acids. With 3 bases removed from V and 4 bases from J, the gap between germline ends came to 7 bases. Generated by immunoSEQ multiplex PCR, the TCRdb table keeps only in-frame clones and is missing some. The sample consists of 150,000 to 200,000 clones, approximately 80% of them appearing once. Enrollment of patients from Seattle took place during active infection, with longitudinal follow-up. V and J are TRBV5-4 and TRBJ2-5; no firm D call. The sequence was collected from a woman of 80 years or more with COVID-19, enrolled during active disease. Sequenced material: peripheral blood. This CDR3 reads CASSSQSETQYF. CDR3 nucleotides: TGTGCCAGCAGCTCCCAGTCAGAGACCCAGTACTTC.